These T cell receptor beta chains were read from a single sample in a study of cytotoxic CD8 clonotypes in ibrutinib-treated CLL. TCRdb's copy holds only in-frame clones and misses some; the assay was immunoSEQ multiplex PCR. The sample carries about 45,000 clones, less than 70% recorded once. The sample here was PBMCs, taken after 12 months of ibrutinib treatment. Receptors originate from a human donor with chronic lymphocytic leukemia. Both conserved end residues are part of each CDR3. The D gene is left open where the match is weak. The size entry is marked missing in some rows and otherwise reads once, few, many or a size class.

d_gene	j_gene	abundance	v_gene	CDR3aa	CDR3nt
TRBD1	TRBJ1-1	.	TRBV6-5	CASSSITGGITEAFF	TGTGCCAGCAGTTCGATTACAGGGGGTATCACTGAAGCTTTCTTT
.	TRBJ1-1	.	TRBV29-1	CSVVWTLNTEAFF	TGCAGCGTTGTTTGGACCTTGAACACTGAAGCTTTCTTT
TRBD1	TRBJ1-2	.	TRBV7-8	CASSWNLPTGTGRNYGYTF	TGTGCCAGCAGCTGGAACTTACCGACCGGGACAGGGAGGAACTATGGCTACACCTTC
.	TRBJ2-7	.	TRBV15	CATSRDGVEQYF	TGTGCCACCAGCAGAGATGGGGTCGAGCAGTACTTC
.	TRBJ1-1	.	TRBV19	CASTLYYSPDTEAFF	TGTGCCAGTACCCTATACTATAGCCCCGACACTGAAGCTTTCTTT
TRBD2	TRBJ2-5	.	TRBV2	CASSDWREYQETQYF	TGTGCCAGCAGTGACTGGCGGGAGTACCAAGAGACCCAGTACTTC
.	TRBJ1-6	.	TRBV5-8	CASSLWAVQGGGSPLHF	TGTGCCAGCAGCTTGTGGGCGGTACAGGGCGGTGGGTCACCCCTCCACTTT
TRBD1	TRBJ1-6	.	TRBV6-6	CASSQTGTIYNSPLHF	TGTGCCAGCAGCCAGACAGGGACTATCTATAATTCACCCCTCCACTTT
.	TRBJ2-5	.	TRBV27	CASSLETQYF	TGTGCCAGCAGTTTGGAGACCCAGTACTTC
TRBD1	TRBJ1-6	.	TRBV27	CASSSSGGDSPLHF	TGTGCCAGCAGCTCATCAGGGGGCGATTCACCCCTCCACTTT
.	TRBJ1-4	.	TRBV6-8	CASSPGWGEKLFF	TGTGCCAGCAGCCCAGGGTGGGGTGAAAAACTGTTTTTT
.	TRBJ1-5	.	TRBV6-5	CASSYRDQPQHF	TGTGCCAGCAGTTACAGAGATCAGCCCCAGCATTTT
.	TRBJ2-3	.	TRBV18	CASSPRGGTLLTDTQYF	TGTGCCAGCTCACCGAGGGGGGGTACCCTACTCACAGATACGCAGTATTTT
.	TRBJ1-1	.	TRBV27	CASSLYGGTEAFF	TGTGCCAGCAGTTTATATGGGGGTACTGAAGCTTTCTTT
.	TRBJ2-5	.	TRBV7-9	CASSPYRQNQETQYF	TGTGCCAGCAGCCCCTACCGACAGAACCAAGAGACCCAGTACTTC
TRBD1	TRBJ1-2	.	TRBV11-2	CASSPGQGARGYTF	TGTGCCAGCAGCCCGGGACAGGGGGCGAGGGGCTACACCTTC
.	TRBJ1-2	few	TRBV30	CARGVGGGYTF	TGTGCCCGCGGGGTTGGAGGAGGCTACACCTTC
.	TRBJ2-5	.	TRBV5-1	CASSLAGTTETQYF	TGCGCCAGCAGCTTGGCGGGGACAACAGAGACCCAGTACTTC
TRBD2	TRBJ2-7	.	TRBV4-1	CASSQLAGTAYEQYF	TGCGCCAGCAGCCAACTAGCGGGGACCGCCTACGAGCAGTACTTC
TRBD1	TRBJ1-6	few	TRBV7-8	CASSFGTGGLYNSPLHF	TGTGCCAGCAGTTTTGGGACAGGGGGTTTGTATAATTCACCCCTCCACTTT
.	TRBJ2-2	.	TRBV11-3	CASSLYSGPVAGELFF	TGTGCCAGCAGCTTATATTCCGGACCAGTGGCCGGGGAGCTGTTTTTT
TRBD2	TRBJ2-1	.	TRBV27	CASSLTTGLGNYNEQFF	TGTGCCAGCAGTTTAACCACGGGACTAGGGAATTACAATGAGCAGTTCTTC
TRBD1	TRBJ2-1	.	TRBV29-1	CSVEDNRGQSYNEQFF	TGCAGCGTTGAAGACAACAGGGGGCAATCCTACAATGAGCAGTTCTTC
.	TRBJ2-3	few	TRBV9	CASSRGADTQYF	TGTGCCAGCAGCAGAGGGGCGGATACGCAGTATTTT
TRBD2	TRBJ2-7	.	TRBV7-8	CASSLSAGGLSSYEQYF	TGTGCCAGCAGCTTGTCAGCGGGGGGCCTAAGCTCCTACGAGCAGTACTTC
.	TRBJ2-2	few	TRBV4-3	CASSPYHPSNTGELFF	TGCGCCAGCAGCCCCTATCACCCATCGAACACCGGGGAGCTGTTTTTT
.	TRBJ2-5	.	TRBV7-8	CASSFFWGEVETQYF	TGTGCCAGCAGCTTCTTTTGGGGGGAAGTCGAGACCCAGTACTTC
.	TRBJ1-5	.	TRBV30	CAVGLGQPQHF	TGTGCCGTCGGGCTCGGACAGCCCCAGCATTTT
.	TRBJ1-2	.	TRBV2	CASRREQQTRYGYTF	TGTGCCAGCAGAAGGGAACAGCAGACGCGATATGGCTACACCTTC
.	TRBJ1-2	.	TRBV15	CATSRDSGQQNYGYTF	TGTGCCACCAGCAGAGATAGTGGACAGCAAAACTATGGCTACACCTTC
.	TRBJ1-1	.	TRBV5-4	CASSLLGLNTEAFF	TGTGCCAGCAGCTTGTTGGGCTTAAACACTGAAGCTTTCTTT
.	TRBJ1-3	.	TRBV10-3	CAGGHPGNTIYF	TGTGCCGGCGGACACCCCGGAAACACCATATATTTT
.	TRBJ2-7	.	TRBV6-5	CASSYSRRRDLEQYF	TGTGCCAGCAGTTACTCGCGCAGAAGGGACCTCGAGCAGTACTTC
.	TRBJ2-2	once	TRBV7-9	CASTLNTGELFF	TGTGCCAGCACCCTAAACACCGGGGAGCTGTTTTTT
.	TRBJ1-5	.	TRBV19	CASSPRETYQPQHF	TGTGCCAGTAGTCCTCGAGAGACTTATCAGCCCCAGCATTTT
.	TRBJ1-4	once	TRBV2	CASSPAAIEEKLFF	TGTGCCAGCAGTCCGGCCGCAATAGAGGAAAAACTGTTTTTT
.	TRBJ1-1	.	TRBV6-6	CASSYGGTEAFF	TGTGCCAGCAGTTACGGGGGTACTGAAGCTTTCTTT
TRBD1	TRBJ1-3	few	TRBV2	CASSHDRVAGNTIYF	TGTGCCAGCAGCCACGACAGGGTAGCTGGAAACACCATATATTTT
TRBD1	TRBJ1-2	.	TRBV4-1	CASSSGGGYGYTF	TGCGCCAGCAGCTCAGGGGGCGGCTATGGCTACACCTTC
.	TRBJ1-2	.	TRBV6-1	CASRPFRQTDYGYTF	TGTGCCAGCAGGCCCTTCCGGCAGACCGACTATGGCTACACCTTC
TRBD1	TRBJ2-1	.	TRBV18	CASSRDSGSYNEQFF	TGTGCCAGCTCAAGGGACAGCGGCTCCTACAATGAGCAGTTCTTC
.	TRBJ1-1	.	TRBV6-5	CASSYSRTADTEAFF	TGTGCCAGCAGTTACAGCAGGACGGCGGACACTGAAGCTTTCTTT
.	TRBJ2-5	.	TRBV7-3	CASSPARGQEAQYF	TGTGCCAGCAGCCCAGCCCGGGGACAAGAGGCCCAGTACTTC
.	TRBJ2-3	.	TRBV7-3	CASSSGGRSTDTQYF	TGTGCCAGCAGCTCTGGGGGCAGGAGTACAGATACGCAGTATTTT
.	TRBJ1-1	.	TRBV28	CASSRETEAFF	TGTGCCAGCAGTAGGGAGACTGAAGCTTTCTTT
.	TRBJ1-5	.	TRBV7-8	CASSLGANQPQHF	TGTGCCAGCAGCTTAGGGGCGAATCAGCCCCAGCATTTT
TRBD1	TRBJ2-4	.	TRBV30	CAWSLQTGGKNIQYF	TGTGCCTGGAGTCTTCAGACAGGGGGCAAAAACATTCAGTACTTC
.	TRBJ1-1	.	TRBV2	CASNRMNTEAFF	TGTGCCAGCAACCGGATGAACACTGAAGCTTTCTTT
TRBD2	TRBJ2-7	.	TRBV5-1	CASRWGLATSYEQYF	TGCGCCAGTCGCTGGGGACTAGCGACCTCCTACGAGCAGTACTTC
TRBD1	TRBJ1-1	.	TRBV29-1	CSSSGGFGNTEAFF	TGCAGCTCATCAGGGGGCTTCGGGAACACTGAAGCTTTCTTT
TRBD1	TRBJ1-2	.	TRBV15	CATSRGGGGSAGYTF	TGTGCCACCAGCAGAGGTGGAGGGGGCTCAGCGGGCTACACCTTC
TRBD1	TRBJ1-1	.	TRBV5-1	CASSPALGTGPMNTEAFF	TGCGCCAGCAGCCCCGCCTTAGGGACAGGCCCCATGAACACTGAAGCTTTCTTT
.	TRBJ2-1	.	TRBV11-3	CASSRGHNEQFF	TGTGCCAGCAGCCGGGGACACAATGAGCAGTTCTTC
TRBD1	TRBJ2-1	.	TRBV20-1	CSARGDREQFF	TGCAGTGCTAGGGGGGACAGGGAGCAGTTCTTC